The clone carrying this T cell receptor (beta chain) has only a few counts. These data are taken from a study of T cells of healthy individuals. A single record per CDR3 protein comes from TCRdb applying MiXCR to the 5' RACE reads. The sample includes about 100,000 distinct CDR3 sequences, around 17% seen only once; the top ten take roughly 6.2%. This CDR3 has 15 amino acids. The germline V and J ends were trimmed by 5 bases and 0 bases, with 14 bases remaining between them. The rearrangement links TRBV12-3 or TRBV12-4 to TRBJ2-7; D possibly corresponds to TRBD2 (6 bases). The receptor was derived from a human donor in good health. The CDR3 loop reads CASSPIAATSYEQYF. CDR3 nucleotide sequence: TGTGCCAGCAGTCCGATAGCGGCGACCTCCTACGAGCAGTACTTC.